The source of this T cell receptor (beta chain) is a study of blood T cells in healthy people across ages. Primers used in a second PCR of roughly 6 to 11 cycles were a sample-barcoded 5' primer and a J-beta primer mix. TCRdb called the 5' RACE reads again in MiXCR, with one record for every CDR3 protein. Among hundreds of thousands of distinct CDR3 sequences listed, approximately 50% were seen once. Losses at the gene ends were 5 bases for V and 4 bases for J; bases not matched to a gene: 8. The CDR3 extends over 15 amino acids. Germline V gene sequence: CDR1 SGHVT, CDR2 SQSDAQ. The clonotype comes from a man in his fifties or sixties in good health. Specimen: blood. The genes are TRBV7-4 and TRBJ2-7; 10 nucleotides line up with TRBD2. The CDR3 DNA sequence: TGTGCCAGCAGCGTCACTAGCGGGGCTAGGTACGAGCAGTACTTC. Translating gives CASSVTSGARYEQYF.